The 24 T cell receptor beta chains below all came from one sample that was sequenced in a study of cytomegalovirus exposure and HLA in healthy donors. A multiplex PCR was run with 60 Vbeta primers and 13 Jbeta primers. Assay: immunoSEQ multiplex PCR; the TCRdb copy retains only in-frame clones and omits some. Of under 140,000 clones in the sample, roughly 78% were seen once. The sample taken for sequencing was PBMCs. The receptor set was obtained from a woman aged 25 to 45 in good health and CMV-seronegative.

The chain uses TRBV30 and TRBJ2-5; maybe TRBD1 (6 bases). V was pared by 3 bases and J by 1 base, with 18 bases between. The CDR3 is 16 amino acids. CDR1 is GTSNPN and CDR2 is SVGIG in the germline V gene (reference sequence). CDR3 nucleotide sequence: TGTGCCTGGAGGGGCAGGGGACCCCAATTCCAAGAGACCCAGTACTTC. Protein: CAWRGRGPQFQETQYF.

V usage is TRBV30 and J usage is TRBJ1-4; D gene ambiguous. This CDR3 contains 13 residues. From germline, CDR1 is GTSNPN and CDR2 SVGIG (reference sequence). V was trimmed by 5 bases and J by 5 bases, leaving 12 bases between them. CDR3 loop: CAWGRGSNEKLFF. In DNA form, the CDR3 reads TGTGCCTGGGGCCGGGGATCAAATGAAAAACTGTTTTTT.

The chain is built from TRBV27 and TRBJ2-3; TRBD1 agrees at 11 bases. CDR1 and CDR2 (germline): MNHEY, SMNVEV (reference sequence). The CDR3 spans 14 residues. The J segment lost 3 bases and the V segment lost 6 bases, leaving 2 bases of the junction unmatched. The CDR3 spells CASRRDRGTDTQYF. The CDR3 DNA sequence: TGTGCCAGCAGGCGGGACAGGGGGACAGATACGCAGTATTTT.

V usage is TRBV6-1 and J usage is TRBJ2-3; no clear D gene. The CDR3 length is 13 residues. The V gene's germline CDR1 is MNHNS and CDR2 SASEGT. V was shortened by 7 bases and J by 5 bases, with 13 bases between the two germline ends. In nucleotides, the CDR3 is TGTGCCAGCAACCTTCCCTCCGGAGATACGCAGTATTTT. It codes for CASNLPSGDTQYF.

This clone was counted once. The rearrangement joins TRBV11-2 to TRBJ1-1; unclear D gene. Trimming removed 2 bases at V and 1 base at J, with 20 bases between. Looked up from germline, CDR1 is SGHAT and CDR2 is FQNNGV. The CDR3 is made up of 18 amino acids. As DNA, the CDR3 is TGTGCCAGCAGCTTACTAACCGTAGTAGAGCGAACGAACACTGAAGCTTTCTTT. Translating it yields CASSLLTVVERTNTEAFF.

The V call is TRBV18, the J call TRBJ1-1; perhaps TRBD1 as D (6 bases). The V gene's germline CDR1 is KGHSH and CDR2 LQKENI. Trimming removed 3 bases at V and 4 bases at J, with 15 bases between. The CDR3 has 15 residues. The CDR3 protein is CASSPTEGVGTEAFF. The DNA of the CDR3 is TGTGCCAGCTCACCGACAGAGGGGGTCGGCACTGAAGCTTTCTTT.

This chain uses TRBV15 with TRBJ1-5; D may be TRBD1 (5 bases). V was shortened by 4 bases and J by 3 bases, with 13 bases between the two germline ends. The CDR3 is made up of 15 amino acids. The germline V gene encodes CDR1 LNHNV and CDR2 YYDKDF (reference sequence). CDR3 DNA sequence: TGTGCCACCAGCACGCGGGACGGACACAATCAGCCCCAGCATTTT. As protein: CATSTRDGHNQPQHF.

The rearrangement uses TRBV27 and TRBJ2-3; a possible D gene is TRBD1 (5 bases). CDR3 length: 15 residues. Germline CDR1 and CDR2: MNHEY and SMNVEV (reference sequence). V shed 5 bases and J shed 2 bases, with 14 bases lying between them. CDR3 sequence reads: CASSRNDRYTDTQYF. As DNA, the CDR3 is TGTGCCAGCAGTCGAAACGACAGATACACAGATACGCAGTATTTT.

The genes are TRBV29-1 and TRBJ2-7, with 7 bases identical to TRBD1. V gave up 4 bases and J gave up 4 bases; unmatched junction bases: 10. This CDR3 spans 14 amino acids. The V gene's germline CDR1 is SQVTM and CDR2 ANQGSEA. The DNA of the CDR3 is TGCAGCGTTGTATCCCCGCGACAGGGTTACGAGCAGTACTTC. This encodes CSVVSPRQGYEQYF.

V is TRBV7-2 and J is TRBJ2-1; the match to TRBD2 covers 14 bases. Germline V CDR1 and CDR2: SGHTA, FQGNSA. This CDR3 is built from 16 residues. Trimming took 4 bases from V and 5 from J; bases not matched to a gene: 4. CDR3 coding DNA: TGTGCCAGCAGCTACGGGACTAGCGGGGGAGACAATGAGCAGTTCTTC. Protein: CASSYGTSGGDNEQFF.

This clone was counted a single time. The chain couples TRBV7-6 to TRBJ1-5; D is uncertain. The germline V and J ends were trimmed by 5 bases and 1 base, with 6 bases remaining between them. CDR1 SGHVS and CDR2 FNYEAQ come from the germline V gene. The CDR3 consists of 13 residues. CDR3 nucleotide sequence: TGTGCCAGCAGCCCGGAGAGCAATCAGCCCCAGCATTTT. It codes for CASSPESNQPQHF. The whole variable domain, remainder taken from reference TRBV7-6 and TRBJ1-5, is GAGVSQSPRYKVTKRGQDVALRCDPISGHVSLYWYRQALGQGPEFLTYFNYEAQQDKSGLPNDRFSAERPEGSISTLTIQRTEQRDSAMYRCASSPESNQPQHFGDGTRLSIL.

The V gene is TRBV5-1, the J gene TRBJ2-5; 7 nucleotides line up with TRBD2. CDR1 is SGHRS, CDR2 YFSETQ, per germline. Unmatched junction bases numbered 9, after V lost 0 bases and J lost 4 bases. This CDR3 is 16 amino acids long. CDR3 nucleotide sequence: TGCGCCAGCAGCTTGGGAGGAGCGGGGTCTGCAGAGACCCAGTACTTC. Translated, it gives CASSLGGAGSAETQYF.

This rearrangement joins TRBV30 to TRBJ2-1; 10 bases match TRBD2. The germline gives CDR1 GTSNPN, CDR2 SVGIG (reference sequence). J lost 2 bases, V lost 0 bases, and 1 base had no gene match. CDR3 length equals 15 residues. CDR3 amino acids: CAWSVTSGAYNEQFF. The CDR3 DNA reads as TGTGCCTGGAGTGTTACTAGCGGGGCCTACAATGAGCAGTTCTTC.

The chain combines TRBV5-6 with TRBJ2-4; 7 bases align to TRBD1. The V gene's germline CDR1 is SGHDT and CDR2 YYEEEE. V gave up 0 bases and J gave up 2 bases; unmatched junction bases: 8. The CDR3 consists of 17 residues. CDR3 coding DNA: TGTGCCAGCAGCTTGGTCACAGGGGAGCCGTCCAAAAACATTCAGTACTTC. This sequence encodes CASSLVTGEPSKNIQYF.

The V call is TRBV10-1, the J call TRBJ2-7, with TRBD2 identical over 8 bases. V shed 7 bases and J 1 base; nucleotides not matched to a gene: 9. CDR3 length: 15 residues. Germline values: CDR1 WNHNN, CDR2 SYGVQD (reference sequence). The CDR3 nucleotides read TGCGCCAGCATGGGGGCGGGGGGTCCGTCCTACGAGCAGTACTTC. Residues: CASMGAGGPSYEQYF.

The CDR3 protein is CASSAGDPNYGYTF. In DNA, the CDR3 is TGTGCCAGCAGCGCGGGCGATCCTAACTATGGCTACACCTTC. The J gene is TRBJ1-2, the V gene TRBV13; no clear D. CDR1 and CDR2 (germline): PRHDT, FYEKMQ (reference sequence). Trimming removed 5 bases from V and 0 bases from J, with 10 bases in between. This CDR3 region has 14 residues.

The chain is built from TRBV18 and TRBJ1-5; D perhaps matches TRBD1 (5 bases). The V gene's germline CDR1 is KGHSH and CDR2 LQKENI. CDR3 length equals 14 residues. Between the trimmed V and J ends, which lost 4 bases and 0 bases, there was a span of 7 bases. This chain's CDR3 is CASSRGDSNQPQHF. The CDR3 nucleotides are TGTGCCAGCTCACGGGGGGATAGCAATCAGCCCCAGCATTTT.

This sequence joins TRBV4-1 and TRBJ2-2; 8 nucleotides agree with TRBD2. The CDR3 totals 14 residues. The V and J ends lost 4 bases and 5 bases, in that order; junction bases with no gene match: 3. From germline, CDR1 is MGHRA and CDR2 YSYEKL. CDR3 coding DNA: TGCGCCAGCAGCCTCCCGGGAGGGACCGGGGAGCTGTTTTTT. This codes for CASSLPGGTGELFF.

V is TRBV6-6 and J is TRBJ1-1; maybe TRBD1 (6 bases). Trimming removed 6 bases at V and 4 bases at J, with 12 bases between. CDR1 and CDR2 from the germline V gene are MNHNY and SVGAGI (reference sequence). CDR3 length: 13 amino acids. This CDR3 is CASRAGTLTEAFF. The CDR3 nucleotides read TGTGCCAGCAGGGCCGGGACACTCACTGAAGCTTTCTTT.

The V call is TRBV6-1, the J call TRBJ1-2; D ambiguous. Looked up from germline, CDR1 is MNHNS and CDR2 is SASEGT. V lost 1 base and J lost 5, with 14 bases in between. This CDR3 is built from 15 residues. CDR3 in amino acids: CASSEDPARGYGYTF. DNA for the CDR3: TGTGCCAGCAGTGAAGACCCGGCCAGAGGATATGGCTACACCTTC.

The chain has TRBV6-5 and TRBJ2-7, with 9 nucleotides matching TRBD1. The length of the CDR3 is 14 residues. Germline V gene sequence: CDR1 MNHEY, CDR2 SVGAGI. The V gene end was trimmed by 6 bases and the J gene end by 0 bases; junction bases not matched to a gene: 3. CDR3 sequence reads: CASRGQGTSYEQYF. CDR3 DNA: TGTGCCAGCAGGGGACAGGGCACCTCCTACGAGCAGTACTTC.

J is TRBJ1-5 and V is TRBV15; D not resolved. V shed 3 bases and J shed 4 bases, with 7 bases lying between them. The length of the CDR3 is 13 residues. The germline V gene encodes CDR1 LNHNV and CDR2 YYDKDF (reference sequence). The CDR3 region has the DNA TGTGCCACCAGCAGCTCGAGGAATCAGCCCCAGCATTTT. Residues: CATSSSRNQPQHF.

The chain employs TRBV29-1 and TRBJ1-2; 7 bases agree with TRBD1. The CDR3 covers 14 residues. V shed 4 bases and J 4 bases; nucleotides not matched to a gene: 9. Germline CDR1 and CDR2: SQVTM and ANQGSEA. CDR3: CSVANRGSGYGYTF. The CDR3 DNA is TGCAGCGTTGCAAACAGGGGAAGCGGCTATGGCTACACCTTC. The variable domain in full, completed from reference TRBV29-1 and TRBJ1-2, reads SAVISQKPSRDICQRGTSLTIQCQVDSQVTMMFWYRQQPGQSLTLIATANQGSEATYESGFVIDKFPISRPNLTFSTLTVSNMSPEDSSIYLCSVANRGSGYGYTFGSGTRLTVV.

The chain carries TRBV7-8 and TRBJ2-2, with D possibly TRBD1 on 5 matching bases. Germline CDR1 SGHVS, CDR2 FQNEAQ. With 0 bases removed from V and 4 bases from J, the gap between germline ends came to 12 bases. This CDR3 has 16 residues. The CDR3 reads CASSLARAGPTGELFF. DNA of the CDR3: TGTGCCAGCAGCTTAGCTAGGGCAGGGCCCACCGGGGAGCTGTTTTTT. The variable domain in full, completed from reference TRBV7-8 and TRBJ2-2, reads GAGVSQSPRYKVAKRGQDVALRCDPISGHVSLFWYQQALGQGPEFLTYFQNEAQLDKSGLPSDRFFAERPEGSVSTLKIQRTQQEDSAVYLCASSLARAGPTGELFFGEGSRLTVL.